A selection of T cell receptor beta chains follows, all from one sample in a study of metastatic and nonmetastatic thyroid tumors. With MiXCR, TCRdb called clones anew from the PCR reads. The sample has 36,000 or so clones, 30% to 40% seen once. Sequenced input: tumor tissue. The receptors were sampled from a female donor with papillary thyroid cancer or a benign thyroid nodule (not recorded which). Some clones in this sample may be carry-over from other donors' samples. Both conserved end residues are part of each CDR3. Each record gives: J gene, D gene, V gene, CDR3 protein. The D gene is left open where the match is weak.

J: TRBJ2-1; D: TRBD2; V: TRBV20-1; CDR3: CSATGLAGYNEQFF
J: TRBJ2-1; D: TRBD1; V: TRBV6-1; CDR3: CASSEHPGTGDNEQFF
J: TRBJ1-4; D: TRBD1; V: TRBV28; CDR3: CASRTTGTGNEKLFF
J: TRBJ1-6; D: NA; V: TRBV30; CDR3: CAWSGGQDNSPLHF
J: TRBJ2-7; D: NA; V: TRBV7-9; CDR3: CASSPQGGSYEQYF
J: TRBJ2-1; D: TRBD2; V: TRBV6-1; CDR3: CASKRLAGGNEQFF
J: TRBJ1-2; D: TRBD1; V: TRBV5-6; CDR3: CASSEGQAPRYTF
J: TRBJ2-1; D: TRBD2; V: TRBV19; CDR3: CASSIGLAGKHNEQFF
J: TRBJ2-7; D: NA; V: TRBV6-1; CDR3: CASIARGIYEQYF
J: TRBJ2-2; D: NA; V: TRBV18; CDR3: CASSQLSQRWNNTGELFF
J: TRBJ1-6; D: NA; V: TRBV2; CDR3: CASSVGYDNSPLHF
J: TRBJ2-2; D: NA; V: TRBV19; CDR3: CASSIRHANTGELFF
J: TRBJ1-5; D: NA; V: TRBV7-2; CDR3: CASSLARTDNRPQHF
J: TRBJ2-7; D: TRBD1; V: TRBV6-2/TRBV6-3; CDR3: CASTLTGESGEQYF
J: TRBJ2-7; D: NA; V: TRBV6-2/TRBV6-3; CDR3: CASSYSGRARYEQYF
J: TRBJ1-4; D: TRBD1; V: TRBV12-3/TRBV12-4; CDR3: CASSRQGAQKLFF
J: TRBJ1-2; D: TRBD1; V: TRBV5-1; CDR3: CASSTTGGLNYGYTF
J: TRBJ1-3; D: NA; V: TRBV6-6; CDR3: CASSYSLGQGHGNTIYF
J: TRBJ2-7; D: TRBD1; V: TRBV6-2/TRBV6-3; CDR3: CASQRTGKQYEQYF
J: TRBJ2-1; D: NA; V: TRBV5-1; CDR3: CASSLVGGNEQFF
J: TRBJ1-1; D: TRBD1; V: TRBV5-1; CDR3: CASSLPEGQGKIMNTEAFF
J: TRBJ1-6; D: NA; V: TRBV19; CDR3: CASSLTRGTNDNSPLHF
J: TRBJ1-6; D: TRBD1; V: TRBV6-1; CDR3: CASSGGQYNSPLHF
J: TRBJ2-1; D: NA; V: TRBV6-1; CDR3: CASRASMWNEQFF
J: TRBJ2-2; D: NA; V: TRBV7-8; CDR3: CASSLLGGTGELFF
J: TRBJ2-1; D: NA; V: TRBV10-3; CDR3: CAISDAAGSDEQFF
J: TRBJ1-2; D: NA; V: TRBV12-3/TRBV12-4; CDR3: CASSFIQGGGYTF
J: TRBJ2-1; D: NA; V: TRBV27; CDR3: CASSLVEYNEQFF
J: TRBJ2-6; D: NA; V: TRBV5-5; CDR3: CASSGLIEIGANVLTF
J: TRBJ2-7; D: TRBD1; V: TRBV5-1; CDR3: CASSSRQGASYEQYF
J: TRBJ2-1; D: TRBD2; V: TRBV7-3; CDR3: CASSLMGLAGSDEQFF
J: TRBJ1-1; D: NA; V: TRBV12-3/TRBV12-4; CDR3: CASSLGGNTEAFF
J: TRBJ2-1; D: NA; V: TRBV24-1; CDR3: CATSDLKGPLSNEQFF
J: TRBJ1-2; D: NA; V: TRBV6-1; CDR3: CASRLSQTYGYTF
J: TRBJ2-7; D: TRBD2; V: TRBV2; CDR3: CASSPGGYEQYF
J: TRBJ2-1; D: TRBD1; V: TRBV11-1; CDR3: CASRKTGTGGGEQFF
J: TRBJ2-3; D: TRBD2; V: TRBV27; CDR3: CASSSRLAGGTDTQYF
J: TRBJ2-1; D: NA; V: TRBV27; CDR3: CASSFGSSWDPSYNEQFF
J: TRBJ2-1; D: TRBD1; V: TRBV4-2; CDR3: CASSQDVIGGGLNEQFF
J: TRBJ1-2; D: NA; V: TRBV5-1; CDR3: CASSLDRALRNYGYTF
J: TRBJ2-1; D: TRBD2; V: TRBV6-1; CDR3: CASRAGTSGGSEQFF
J: TRBJ2-2; D: TRBD1; V: TRBV5-1; CDR3: CASHQGARNTGELFF
J: TRBJ2-7; D: TRBD2; V: TRBV9; CDR3: CASSVDGGRGIEQYF
J: TRBJ2-5; D: NA; V: TRBV5-1; CDR3: CASSLLGQGGQETQYF
J: TRBJ2-1; D: TRBD2; V: TRBV7-2; CDR3: CASSFAGGGGNEQFF
J: TRBJ1-5; D: NA; V: TRBV20-1; CDR3: CSARDSSPFQPQHF
J: TRBJ1-5; D: NA; V: TRBV27; CDR3: CASSRSRIEGGIQHF
J: TRBJ2-3; D: NA; V: TRBV5-1; CDR3: CASKAGGYRTDTQYF